This paragraph covers one TCR beta chain sequence. Antigen specificity is unknown. A much larger clone differs by one base, so this may be a read error. The data belong to a study of T cells in Graves' hyperthyroidism and ophthalmopathy. This CDR3 contains 15 residues. Germline assignment: CDR1 SGHAT and CDR2 FQNNGV. V shed 8 bases, J shed 2 bases, and the junction held 12 bases outside the gene matches. Findings and limits, study-wide: In blood, most of the thyroid clonotypes expanded above 0.001 were also present.

What was amplified from RNA transcripts were TCR beta CDR3 regions. Researchers ran a first-round RT-PCR on the TCR CDR3 using the HTBI primer set. TCRdb re-called the multiplex PCR reads through MiXCR, storing one row per CDR3 protein. This table holds approximately 400,000 distinct CDR3 sequences, less than 20% found once. Newly diagnosed hyperthyroidism, duration under 2 months, in patients aged 18 to 65. The source of this sequence is a woman younger than 30 with Graves' hyperthyroidism that later progressed to Graves' ophthalmopathy. J is TRBJ2-7 and V is TRBV11-2, with TRBD2 identical over 7 bases. The sequencing input was blood. The CDR3 DNA follows: TGTGCCAGCGGAACCCTTGGGGGGGGGGCCTACGAGCAGTACTTC. This codes for CASGTLGGGAYEQYF. The variable domain in full, completed from reference TRBV11-2 and TRBJ2-7, reads EAGVAQSPRYKIIEKRQSVAFWCNPISGHATLYWYQQILGQGPKLLIQFQNNGVVDDSQLPKDRFSAERLKGVDSTLKIQPAKLEDSAVYLCASGTLGGGAYEQYFGPGTRLTVT.